This T cell receptor beta chain is from a study of early T cells in non-severe SARS-CoV-2 infection. Study information: Chains stayed unpaired after sequencing of bulk RNA from unsorted whole blood.

This clonotype showed up many times. Its matching antigen is unknown. The library protocol tagged individual cDNA molecules with unique molecular identifiers. TCRdb reanalysed the 5' RACE reads using MiXCR and keeps one entry per CDR3 protein. Here the sample spans about 15,000 distinct CDR3 sequences, around 6% being singletons. Findings of the study overall: Anti-spike CD8 responses were favored in VDJdb matching, and private and CD4 specificities were missed.

V shed 5 bases and J 6 bases; nucleotides not matched to a gene: 15. CDR3 length equals 16 residues. Germline CDR1 reads SGHTA; CDR2 reads FQGNSA. The rearrangement joins TRBV7-2 to TRBJ1-1, with 7 nucleotides matching TRBD1. The sequences come from whole blood, collected at baseline. This TCR derives from an adult who was a healthcare worker with PCR-confirmed SARS-CoV-2 infection or an uninfected control (not recorded which). This chain's CDR3 is CASSHRQGIGYSEAFF. The DNA for the CDR3 is TGTGCCAGCAGCCACAGACAGGGAATAGGTTACTCTGAAGCTTTCTTT.